These 5 T cell receptor beta chains were all obtained from the same sample, sequenced in a study of cytomegalovirus exposure and HLA in healthy donors. PCR primers comprised 60 Vbeta and 13 Jbeta primers. Assay used: immunoSEQ multiplex PCR; TCRdb lists only in-frame clones, some missing. The sample has about 130,000 clones, around four fifths seen once. Sample: PBMCs. The source of these receptors is a boy aged 5-17 years in good health and CMV-seronegative.

The DNA for the CDR3 is TGTGCCTGGAGTGTGGGTCTCCCACCCAGGGAGCAGTTCTTC. Amino acids: CAWSVGLPPREQFF. The chain has TRBV30 and TRBJ2-1; D is undetermined. In germline, CDR1 is GTSNPN, CDR2 SVGIG (reference sequence). This CDR3 comprises 14 residues. V was cut by 0 bases and J by 10 bases, with 16 bases left in between.

The genes are TRBV7-2 and TRBJ2-3, with 8 bases fitting TRBD2. V lost 2 bases, J lost 15 bases, and 10 bases stayed unmatched. CDR1 SGHTA and CDR2 FQGNSA come from the germline V gene. This CDR3 region has 13 residues. In nucleotides, the CDR3 is TGTGCCAGCAGCTTAACCCGGGAGGGCCGGGAATATTTT. As protein: CASSLTREGREYF.

The chain joins TRBV5-6 to TRBJ2-7; 10 bases match TRBD2. CDR1 is SGHDT and CDR2 is YYEEEE in the germline V gene. The CDR3 length is 15 residues. V was clipped by 2 bases and J by 0 bases; unmatched bases: 2. The CDR3 sequence: CASSFTSGNSYEQYF. The CDR3 DNA sequence: TGTGCCAGCAGCTTTACTAGCGGGAACTCCTACGAGCAGTACTTC. The full variable domain, in which reference TRBV5-6 and TRBJ2-7 provide the parts outside the CDR3, is DAGVTQSPTHLIKTRGQQVTLRCSPKSGHDTVSWYQQALGQGPQFIFQYYEEEERQRGNFPDRFSGHQFPNYSSELNVNALLLGDSALYLCASSFTSGNSYEQYFGPGTRLTVT.

The chain is built from TRBV6-1 and TRBJ2-2; weak D call: TRBD1 (5 bases). Germline lookup yields CDR1 MNHNS and CDR2 SASEGT. The germline V and J ends were trimmed by 6 bases and 4 bases, with 15 bases remaining between them. CDR3 length: 15 amino acids. CDR3 sequence (DNA): TGTGCCAGCAGGAAGGGGAATATACCCACCGGGGAGCTGTTTTTT. As protein: CASRKGNIPTGELFF.

The V and J genes are TRBV27 and TRBJ2-1, with TRBD2 identical over 11 bases. CDR1 and CDR2 (germline): MNHEY, SMNVEV (reference sequence). V lost 2 bases to trimming and J lost 9 bases; unmatched junction nucleotides: 3. The CDR3 has 14 residues. The DNA of the CDR3 is TGTGCCAGCAGTTTAGGGGGACTAGCGGCTGAGCAGTTCTTC. It yields the protein CASSLGGLAAEQFF.